This T cell receptor beta chain was recovered during a study of blood T cell repertoires in COVID-19. As for the study in general: Italy, Spain and the United States were the sources of the convalescent and acute COVID-19 samples. Sources were T cells, B-cell-depleted T cells, or PBMCs; the material itself was cDNA or gDNA.

This CDR3 has 14 amino acids. Original handling: Amplification from reference gene primers served as the basis for estimated nucleated cell counts. Some clones are missing from TCRdb's copy, which holds only in-frame ones; the method was immunoSEQ multiplex PCR. The D gene and trimming were derived from the DNA, and the V and J assignments and clone size from that table. The sample carries tens of thousands of clones, approximately 80% recorded once. This receptor was obtained from a man at least 80 years old with acute or convalescent COVID-19. Sample: peripheral blood. The chain links TRBV7-5 to TRBJ1-6; TRBD1, the D gene given by the table, was not confirmed from the DNA. TRBV7-5 has pseudogene status. CDR3 bases: TGTGTCAGAAGCGCAGGGGGAACGAGGACACCCCTCCACTTT. Amino acid sequence: CVRSAGGTRTPLHF.